One and the same sample provided the 22 T cell receptor beta chains below, sequenced in a study of shared clonotypes between healthy human individuals. TCRdb keeps only in-frame clones here, not all; method: immunoSEQ multiplex PCR. The sample yields 550,000 to 800,000 clones, approximately 74% seen once. Sequencing was carried out using memory CD4+ T cells sorted from blood. The subset is: CD45RA-negative fraction. Every receptor here comes from a woman aged 25-40 years in good health.

The V and J genes are TRBV19 and TRBJ2-5; the match to TRBD2 covers 7 bases. J lost 7 bases, V lost 4 bases, and 12 bases had no gene match. The CDR3 loop spans 15 amino acids. The germline CDR1 and CDR2 sequences are LNHDA and SQIVND (reference sequence). The DNA of the CDR3 is TGTGCCAGTAGTAGCTTACCGGAGGGCGGGGGGACCCAGTACTTC. It translates to CASSSLPEGGGTQYF.

This rearrangement joins TRBV27 to TRBJ2-7, with D hard to call. The germline gives CDR1 MNHEY, CDR2 SMNVEV (reference sequence). The ends were cut back, 5 bases at V and 3 bases at J, with 5 bases in the middle. The CDR3 contains 11 residues. CDR3 region: CASSQIYEQYF. The CDR3 DNA sequence: TGTGCCAGCAGTCAGATCTACGAGCAGTACTTC.

V is TRBV4-1 and J is TRBJ2-1; 12 nucleotides align to TRBD2. The CDR3 sequence is 17 residues long. V lost 6 bases and J lost 9; bases outside the gene matches: 15. Germline CDR1 is MGHRA and CDR2 is YSYEKL. The CDR3 is CASRPNPLAGGRAEQFF. The CDR3 DNA is TGCGCCAGCAGGCCCAATCCTCTAGCGGGAGGGAGGGCTGAGCAGTTCTTC.

The chain employs TRBV5-4 and TRBJ2-3, with TRBD2 matching over 9 bases. The length of the CDR3 is 17 residues. V trimming: 4 bases; J trimming: 5 bases; junction bases outside the gene matches: 14. Germline V lookup: CDR1 SGHNT, CDR2 YYREEE (reference sequence). The CDR3 nucleotides are TGTGCCAGCAGCCCATCAGAATATAGCGGGAGAGGAGATACGCAGTATTTT. Protein sequence: CASSPSEYSGRGDTQYF. The full variable domain, with the rest looked up from reference TRBV5-4 and TRBJ2-3, is ETGVTQSPTHLIKTRGQQVTLRCSSQSGHNTVSWYQQALGQGPQFIFQYYREEENGRGNFPPRFSGLQFPNYSSELNVNALELDDSALYLCASSPSEYSGRGDTQYFGPGTRLTVL.

V usage is TRBV6-1 and J usage is TRBJ2-7; tentative D call: TRBD2 (6 bases). Deletions cut 2 bases from V and 6 bases from J, with 29 bases between. This CDR3 spans 19 amino acids. In germline, CDR1 is MNHNS, CDR2 SASEGT. The CDR3 is CASSENRRGTAGIVSEQYF. The CDR3 bases are TGTGCCAGCAGTGAAAATCGTCGGGGGACGGCAGGGATTGTTTCCGAGCAGTACTTC.

The J gene is TRBJ2-7, the V gene TRBV5-1; D may be TRBD1 (5 bases). V lost 1 base, J lost 5 bases, and 13 bases lay in between. The CDR3 is made up of 14 amino acids. Germline values: CDR1 SGHRS, CDR2 YFSETQ. CDR3 residues: CASSLTGTYDEQYF. CDR3 sequence (DNA): TGCGCCAGCAGCTTGACAGGTACCTACGACGAGCAGTACTTC.

The chain carries TRBV7-2 and TRBJ1-1; D not certain. Trimming pared 3 bases from V and 8 bases from J, leaving 13 bases between. This CDR3 has 13 amino acids. CDR1 is SGHTA, CDR2 FQGNSA, per germline. DNA for the CDR3: TGTGCCAGCAGCTTTCGGACCCCGGTGGAAGCTTTCTTT. Protein: CASSFRTPVEAFF.

This chain uses TRBV6-1 with TRBJ2-7, with 7 bases matching TRBD1. V lost 2 bases, J lost 3 bases, and 10 bases stayed unmatched. The germline V gene has CDR1 MNHNS and CDR2 SASEGT. This CDR3 is built from 16 residues. The CDR3 bases are TGTGCCAGCAGTGAACGGACAGGCGAAATTTACTACGAGCAGTACTTC. As protein: CASSERTGEIYYEQYF.

The V call is TRBV5-5, the J call TRBJ2-1; D gene ambiguous. The CDR3 is made up of 13 amino acids. V was shortened by 0 bases and J by 9 bases, with 10 bases between the two germline ends. Germline loops: CDR1 SGHKS, CDR2 YYEKEE (reference sequence). CDR3 protein: CASSLEATREQFF. The CDR3 DNA reads as TGTGCCAGCAGCTTGGAGGCTACCCGTGAGCAGTTCTTC.

In this sample, this clone turned up a few times. The rearrangement joins TRBV9 to TRBJ2-2; D ambiguous. V dropped 1 base and J dropped 5 bases, with 6 bases sitting between them. The V gene's germline CDR1 is SGDLS and CDR2 YYNGEE. The CDR3 contains 13 residues. This CDR3 reads CASSVTVTGELFF. CDR3 in DNA: TGTGCCAGCAGCGTAACAGTTACCGGGGAGCTGTTTTTT.

The chain uses TRBV18 and TRBJ1-5; TRBD1 matches at 11 bases. The CDR3 has 15 amino acids. J lost 6 bases, V lost 4 bases, and 5 bases had no gene match. Per the germline V gene, CDR1 is KGHSH and CDR2 is LQKENI. Written as DNA, the CDR3 is TGTGCCAGCTCACGTATCGGGACAGGGGGTCAGCCCCAGCATTTT. Translated: CASSRIGTGGQPQHF.

The CDR3 is CASSSGGSTDTQYF. The CDR3 coding sequence is TGTGCCAGCAGTAGCGGAGGGAGCACAGATACGCAGTATTTT. The V call is TRBV2, the J call TRBJ2-3; TRBD2 is a possible D gene (6 bases). CDR1 and CDR2 (germline): SNHLY, FYNNEI. V lost 5 bases and J lost 0, with 9 bases in between. CDR3 length: 14 residues.

The CDR3 DNA follows: TGTGCCAGCGAGACCTCTCCGGGACAGACCTACAATGAGCAGTTCTTC. Encoded protein: CASETSPGQTYNEQFF. The chain links TRBV7-2 to TRBJ2-1, with TRBD1 identical over 7 bases. The CDR3 sequence is 16 residues long. V lost 8 bases and J lost 2; bases outside the gene matches: 12. The germline gives CDR1 SGHTA, CDR2 FQGNSA.

V and J are TRBV28 and TRBJ2-1, with D unresolved. The germline V and J ends were trimmed by 7 bases and 6 bases, with 13 bases remaining between them. In germline, CDR1 is MDHEN, CDR2 SYDVKM. This CDR3 spans 13 amino acids. The CDR3 spells CASIYQLGNEQFF. CDR3 coding DNA: TGTGCCAGCATATACCAATTAGGCAATGAGCAGTTCTTC.

The genes are TRBV20-1 and TRBJ2-2; D perhaps matches TRBD2 (6 bases). CDR3 length: 11 residues. Germline CDR1 DFQATT, CDR2 SNEGSKA (reference sequence). Between the trimmed V and J ends, which lost 3 bases and 13 bases, there was a span of 12 bases. The CDR3 spells CSAREGVALFF. CDR3 coding DNA: TGCAGTGCTAGGGAGGGCGTAGCGCTGTTTTTT.

The rearrangement joins TRBV13 to TRBJ1-3, with D possibly being TRBD1 (5 bases). Trimming removed 5 bases from V and 2 bases from J, with 10 bases in between. Germline CDR1 PRHDT, CDR2 FYEKMQ (reference sequence). The CDR3 is made up of 14 amino acids. DNA of the CDR3: TGTGCCAGCAGCCTAGACAGTACTGGAAACACCATATATTTT. Its translation: CASSLDSTGNTIYF.

This chain connects TRBV18 to TRBJ1-3; D is uncertain. The CDR3 extends over 14 amino acids. In germline, CDR1 is KGHSH, CDR2 LQKENI. The V end was cut by 6 bases, the J end by 2 bases, with 11 bases between. The CDR3 loop is CASSFGDPGNTIYF. The CDR3 DNA follows: TGTGCCAGCTCGTTTGGAGATCCTGGAAACACCATATATTTT.

J is TRBJ2-5 and V is TRBV6-4; D is possibly TRBD1 (6 bases). TRBJ2-7 explains the end of the DNA better; the J call may be wrong. The germline V gene encodes CDR1 MRHNA and CDR2 SNTAGT. The CDR3 covers 13 residues. The CDR3 sequence is CASSDFRGHEQYF. In DNA, the CDR3 is TGTGCCAGCAGTGACTTCAGGGGCCACGAGCAGTACTTC.

The CDR3 protein is CASSFEGGPGETQYF. As DNA, the CDR3 is TGTGCCAGCAGTTTCGAGGGAGGGCCGGGAGAGACCCAGTACTTC. V and J are TRBV28 and TRBJ2-5, with 7 bases aligning to TRBD2. The V and J ends lost 3 bases and 4 bases, in that order; junction bases with no gene match: 8. Per germline, CDR1 MDHEN and CDR2 SYDVKM. This CDR3 is built from 15 residues.

Comments on this clone: Within the sample, other DNA sequences also encode this same CDR3. The chain combines TRBV9 with TRBJ1-2, with TRBD1 as a possible D gene (5 bases). V was cut by 0 bases and J by 2 bases, with 14 bases left in between. CDR1 is SGDLS and CDR2 is YYNGEE in the germline V gene. The length of the CDR3 is 16 residues. This CDR3 is CASSVATGRVNYGYTF. CDR3 bases: TGTGCCAGCAGCGTAGCTACGGGCAGGGTAAACTATGGCTACACCTTC. Full variable domain (rest looked up from reference TRBV9 and TRBJ1-2): DSGVTQTPKHLITATGQRVTLRCSPRSGDLSVYWYQQSLDQGLQFLIQYYNGEERAKGNILERFSAQQFPDLHSELNLSSLELGDSALYFCASSVATGRVNYGYTFGSGTRLTVV.

The sample holds a few counts of this clone. The V and J genes are TRBV6-5 and TRBJ1-4; the match to TRBD1 covers 7 bases. Germline V gives CDR1 MNHEY, CDR2 SVGAGI. The CDR3 is 13 residues long. V shed 8 bases, J shed 4 bases, and the junction held 4 bases outside the gene matches. The DNA for the CDR3 is TGTGCCAGCCTCGGGACAGTTAATGAAAAACTGTTTTTT. It encodes CASLGTVNEKLFF.

The rearrangement links TRBV28 to TRBJ2-3; D gene unclear. V lost 6 bases and J lost 7, with 8 bases in between. Germline V gives CDR1 MDHEN, CDR2 SYDVKM. This CDR3 contains 11 residues. The CDR3 DNA reads as TGTGCCAGCAGGAAAACTTATACGCAGTATTTT. Translated, it gives CASRKTYTQYF.